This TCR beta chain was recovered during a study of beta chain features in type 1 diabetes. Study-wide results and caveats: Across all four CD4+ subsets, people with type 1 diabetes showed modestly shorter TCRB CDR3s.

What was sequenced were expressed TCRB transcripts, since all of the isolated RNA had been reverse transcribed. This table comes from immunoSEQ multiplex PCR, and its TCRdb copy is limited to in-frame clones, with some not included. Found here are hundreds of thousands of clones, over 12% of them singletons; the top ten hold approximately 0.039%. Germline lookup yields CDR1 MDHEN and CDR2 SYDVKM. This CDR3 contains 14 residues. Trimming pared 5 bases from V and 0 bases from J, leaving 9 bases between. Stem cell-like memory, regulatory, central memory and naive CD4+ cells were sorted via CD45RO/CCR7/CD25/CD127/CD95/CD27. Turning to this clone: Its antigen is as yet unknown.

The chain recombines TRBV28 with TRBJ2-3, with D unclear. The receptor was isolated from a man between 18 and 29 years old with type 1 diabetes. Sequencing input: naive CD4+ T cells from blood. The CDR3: CASSIPRSTDTQYF. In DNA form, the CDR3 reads TGTGCCAGCAGTATCCCGCGAAGCACAGATACGCAGTATTTT.